This TCR beta chain derives from a study of T cells after yellow fever vaccination. General observations from the study: Clonotypes appearing in both CD4 and CD8 compartments existed, and their share was small. By day 5 rather than day 15, the secondary response had peaked, though it was weaker. Among primary-vaccination clones, most reappeared after the booster, at almost 98% for CD4 and approximately 88% for CD8. Abundant clonotypes from the bulk population could contaminate FACS-sorted repertoires.

Per the germline V gene, CDR1 is SGHRS and CDR2 is YFSETQ. CDR3 length: 13 residues. V gave up 2 bases and J gave up 4 bases, with 9 bases separating them. This clonotype appeared many times. Its antigen is not known. MiXCR, applied by TCRdb to the 5' RACE reads, yields one record per CDR3 protein. The table records about 350,000 distinct CDR3 sequences, roughly 12% of them present only once. The sample here was PBMCs, taken on the day of the first yellow fever vaccination. This sequence joins TRBV5-1 and TRBJ1-2, with D unresolved. The clonotype originates from a young man who received the YFV17D yellow fever vaccine. For the CDR3, the DNA is TGCGCCAGCAGCTTTAACGGATTCTATGGCTACACCTTC. Translating it yields CASSFNGFYGYTF.